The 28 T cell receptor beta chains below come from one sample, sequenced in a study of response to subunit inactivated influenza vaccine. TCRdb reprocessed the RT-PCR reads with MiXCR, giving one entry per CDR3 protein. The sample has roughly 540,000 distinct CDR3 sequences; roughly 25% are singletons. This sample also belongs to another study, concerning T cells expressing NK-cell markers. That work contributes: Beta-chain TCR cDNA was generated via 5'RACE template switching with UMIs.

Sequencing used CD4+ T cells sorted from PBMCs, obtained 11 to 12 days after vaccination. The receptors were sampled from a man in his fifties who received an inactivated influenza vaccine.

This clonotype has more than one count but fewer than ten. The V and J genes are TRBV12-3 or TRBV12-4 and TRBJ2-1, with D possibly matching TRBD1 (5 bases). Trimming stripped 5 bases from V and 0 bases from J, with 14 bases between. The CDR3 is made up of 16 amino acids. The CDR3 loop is CASSARQRSSYNEQFF. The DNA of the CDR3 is TGTGCCAGCAGTGCAAGACAGAGAAGCTCCTACAATGAGCAGTTCTTC.

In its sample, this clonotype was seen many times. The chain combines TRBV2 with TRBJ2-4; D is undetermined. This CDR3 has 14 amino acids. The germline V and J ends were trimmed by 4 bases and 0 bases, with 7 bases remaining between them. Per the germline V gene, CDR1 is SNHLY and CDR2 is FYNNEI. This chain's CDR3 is CASSVSGAKNIQYF. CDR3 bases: TGTGCCAGCAGTGTCTCAGGAGCCAAAAACATTCAGTACTTC.

CDR3 sequence: CAISTRTGFAYNEQFF. CDR3 in DNA: TGTGCCATCAGCACAAGGACAGGGTTCGCCTACAATGAGCAGTTCTTC. The chain couples TRBV10-3 to TRBJ2-1; the match to TRBD1 covers 8 bases. V was pared by 6 bases and J by 2 bases, with 9 bases of the junction left unmatched. The CDR3 sequence is 16 residues long. Germline V CDR1 and CDR2: ENHRY, SYGVKD.

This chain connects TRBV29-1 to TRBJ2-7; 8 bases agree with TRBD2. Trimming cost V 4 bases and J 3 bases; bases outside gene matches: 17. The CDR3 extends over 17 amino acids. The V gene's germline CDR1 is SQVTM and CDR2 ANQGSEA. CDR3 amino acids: CSVVAAGRGLAGYEQYF. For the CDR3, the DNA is TGCAGCGTTGTGGCCGCGGGGAGAGGACTAGCAGGCTACGAGCAGTACTTC.

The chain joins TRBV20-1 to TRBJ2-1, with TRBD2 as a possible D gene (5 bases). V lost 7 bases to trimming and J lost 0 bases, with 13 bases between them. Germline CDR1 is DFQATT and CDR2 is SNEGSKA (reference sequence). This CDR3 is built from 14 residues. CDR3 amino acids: CSVRGGNSYNEQFF. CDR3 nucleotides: TGCAGTGTTCGGGGTGGGAACTCCTACAATGAGCAGTTCTTC.

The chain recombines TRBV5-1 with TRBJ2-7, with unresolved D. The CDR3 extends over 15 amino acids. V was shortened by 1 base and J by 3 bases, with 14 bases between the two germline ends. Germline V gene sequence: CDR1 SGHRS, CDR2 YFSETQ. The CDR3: CASSLLGRNYYEQYF. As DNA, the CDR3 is TGCGCCAGCAGCTTGCTAGGCCGAAACTACTACGAGCAGTACTTC.

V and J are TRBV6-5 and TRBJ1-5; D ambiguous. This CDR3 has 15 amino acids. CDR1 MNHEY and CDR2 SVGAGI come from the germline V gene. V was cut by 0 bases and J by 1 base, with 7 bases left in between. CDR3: CASSYSGWSNQPQHF. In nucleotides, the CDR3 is TGTGCCAGCAGTTACTCGGGGTGGAGCAATCAGCCCCAGCATTTT.

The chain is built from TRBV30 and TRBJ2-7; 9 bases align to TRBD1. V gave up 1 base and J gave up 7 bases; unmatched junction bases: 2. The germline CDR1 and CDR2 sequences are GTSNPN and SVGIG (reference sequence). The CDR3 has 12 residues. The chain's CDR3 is CAWSGTGVEQYF. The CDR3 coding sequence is TGTGCCTGGAGTGGGACAGGGGTAGAGCAGTACTTC. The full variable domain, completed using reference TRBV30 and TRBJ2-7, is SQTIHQWPATLVQPVGSPLSLECTVEGTSNPNLYWYRQAAGRGLQLLFYSVGIGQISSEVPQNLSASRPQDRQFILSSKKLLLSDSGFYLCAWSGTGVEQYFGPGTRLTVT.

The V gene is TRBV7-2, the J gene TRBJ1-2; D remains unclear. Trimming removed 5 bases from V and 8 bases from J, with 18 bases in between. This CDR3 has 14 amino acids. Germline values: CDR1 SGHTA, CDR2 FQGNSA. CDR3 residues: CASSRRDRVEGYTF. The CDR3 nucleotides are TGTGCCAGCAGCCGCAGAGACCGGGTCGAGGGCTACACCTTC.

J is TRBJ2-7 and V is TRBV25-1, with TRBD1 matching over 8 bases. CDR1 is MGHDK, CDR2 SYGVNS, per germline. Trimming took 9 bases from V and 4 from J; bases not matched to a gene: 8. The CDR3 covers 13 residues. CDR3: CASWDRLTYEQYF. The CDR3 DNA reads TGTGCCAGTTGGGACAGGCTCACGTACGAGCAGTACTTC.

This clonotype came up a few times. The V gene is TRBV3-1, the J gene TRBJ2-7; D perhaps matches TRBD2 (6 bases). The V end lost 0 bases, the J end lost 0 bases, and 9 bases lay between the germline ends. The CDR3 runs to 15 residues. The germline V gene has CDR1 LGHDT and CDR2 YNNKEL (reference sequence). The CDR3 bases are TGTGCCAGCAGCCAAGACTTCGGGAGCTCCTACGAGCAGTACTTC. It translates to CASSQDFGSSYEQYF.

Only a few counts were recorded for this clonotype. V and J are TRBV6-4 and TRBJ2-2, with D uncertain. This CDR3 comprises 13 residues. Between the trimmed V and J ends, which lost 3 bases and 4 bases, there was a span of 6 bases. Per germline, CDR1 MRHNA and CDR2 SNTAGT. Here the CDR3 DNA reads TGTGCCAGCAGTGAGCCGGGCACCGGGGAGCTGTTTTTT. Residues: CASSEPGTGELFF.

The CDR3 is CASSAGHTYEQYF. The CDR3 region has the DNA TGTGCCAGCAGCGCGGGACACACCTACGAGCAGTACTTC. The chain has TRBV11-3 and TRBJ2-7; the D gene could be TRBD1 or TRBD2 (6 bases each). Germline V gives CDR1 SGHNT, CDR2 YENEEA. V dropped 5 bases and J dropped 2 bases, with 10 bases sitting between them. The CDR3 is made up of 13 amino acids.

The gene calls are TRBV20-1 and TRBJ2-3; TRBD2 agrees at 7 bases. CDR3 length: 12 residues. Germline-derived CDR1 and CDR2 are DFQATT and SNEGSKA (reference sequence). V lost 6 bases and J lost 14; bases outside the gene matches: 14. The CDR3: CSARFRDYLRYF. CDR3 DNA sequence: TGCAGTGCGCGGTTCCGGGACTACCTAAGGTATTTT.

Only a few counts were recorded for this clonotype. The CDR3 loop is CASSPRGANEQFF. The CDR3 region has the DNA TGTGCCAGCAGCCCACGGGGGGCAAATGAGCAGTTCTTC. The genes are TRBV7-9 and TRBJ2-1; D may be TRBD2 (7 bases). In germline, CDR1 is SEHNR, CDR2 FQNEAQ (reference sequence). The V end lost 5 bases, the J end lost 7 bases, and 12 bases lay between the germline ends. This CDR3 comprises 13 residues.

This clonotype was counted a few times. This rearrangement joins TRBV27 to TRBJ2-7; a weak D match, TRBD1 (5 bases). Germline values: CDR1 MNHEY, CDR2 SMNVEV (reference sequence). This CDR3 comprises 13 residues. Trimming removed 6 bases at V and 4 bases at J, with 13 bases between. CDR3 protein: CASRLLDRYEQYF. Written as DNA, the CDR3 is TGTGCCAGCAGACTCTTAGACAGATACGAGCAGTACTTC.

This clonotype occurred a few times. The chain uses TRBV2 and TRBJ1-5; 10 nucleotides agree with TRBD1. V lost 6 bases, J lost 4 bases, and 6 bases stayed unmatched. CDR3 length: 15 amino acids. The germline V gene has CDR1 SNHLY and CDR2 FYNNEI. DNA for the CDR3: TGTGCCAGCAGCGGGACAGGGGATAGTAATCAGCCCCAGCATTTT. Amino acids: CASSGTGDSNQPQHF.

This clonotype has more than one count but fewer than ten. The CDR3 DNA reads as TGCGCCAGCACCGAACGGACAGGGGCCGGGGAGCTGTTTTTT. It is translated as CASTERTGAGELFF. The chain has TRBV5-1 and TRBJ2-2, with 9 bases lining up with TRBD1. The CDR3 has 14 amino acids. Germline V gives CDR1 SGHRS, CDR2 YFSETQ. V was clipped by 6 bases and J by 6 bases; unmatched bases: 6.

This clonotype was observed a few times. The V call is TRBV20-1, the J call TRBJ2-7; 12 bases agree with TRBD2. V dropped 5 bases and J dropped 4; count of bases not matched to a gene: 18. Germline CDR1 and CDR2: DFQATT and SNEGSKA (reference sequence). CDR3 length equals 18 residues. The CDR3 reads CSAPFMTSGRMTVYEQYF. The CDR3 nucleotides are TGCAGTGCTCCCTTTATGACTAGCGGGAGAATGACGGTTTACGAGCAGTACTTC.

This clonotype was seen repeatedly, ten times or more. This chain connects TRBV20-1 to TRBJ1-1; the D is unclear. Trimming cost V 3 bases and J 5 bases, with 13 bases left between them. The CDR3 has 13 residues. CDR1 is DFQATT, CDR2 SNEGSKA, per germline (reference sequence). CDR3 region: CSASDLLWTEAFF. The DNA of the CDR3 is TGCAGTGCTAGCGACCTTCTTTGGACTGAAGCTTTCTTT.

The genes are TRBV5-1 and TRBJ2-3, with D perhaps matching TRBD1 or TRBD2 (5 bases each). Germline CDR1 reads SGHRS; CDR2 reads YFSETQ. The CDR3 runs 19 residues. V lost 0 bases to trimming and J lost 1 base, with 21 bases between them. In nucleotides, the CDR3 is TGCGCCAGCAGCTTGGGCCAGGGCTCGGTCGGAGGAGGCACAGATACGCAGTATTTT. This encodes CASSLGQGSVGGGTDTQYF.

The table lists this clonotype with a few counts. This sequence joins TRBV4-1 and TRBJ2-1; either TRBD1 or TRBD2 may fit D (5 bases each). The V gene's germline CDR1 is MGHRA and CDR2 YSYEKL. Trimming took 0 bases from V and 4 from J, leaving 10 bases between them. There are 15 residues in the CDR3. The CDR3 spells CASSQERGRYNEQFF. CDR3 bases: TGCGCCAGCAGCCAAGAGAGGGGCAGGTACAATGAGCAGTTCTTC.

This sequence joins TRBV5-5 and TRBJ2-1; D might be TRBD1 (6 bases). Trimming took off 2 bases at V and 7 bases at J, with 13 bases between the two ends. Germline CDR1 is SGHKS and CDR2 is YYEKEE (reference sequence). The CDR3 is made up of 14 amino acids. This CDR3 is CASSFLTGWNEQFF. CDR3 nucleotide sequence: TGTGCCAGCAGCTTCTTGACAGGTTGGAATGAGCAGTTCTTC.

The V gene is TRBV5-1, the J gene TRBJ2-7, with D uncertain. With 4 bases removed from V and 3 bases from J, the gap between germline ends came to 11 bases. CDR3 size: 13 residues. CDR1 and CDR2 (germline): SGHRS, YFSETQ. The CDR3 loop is CASSPDGYYEQYF. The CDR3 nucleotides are TGCGCCAGCAGCCCCGACGGATACTACGAGCAGTACTTC.

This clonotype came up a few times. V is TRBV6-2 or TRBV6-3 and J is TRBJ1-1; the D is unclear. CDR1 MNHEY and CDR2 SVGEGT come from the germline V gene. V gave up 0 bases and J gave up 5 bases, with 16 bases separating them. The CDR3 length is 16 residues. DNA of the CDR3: TGTGCCAGCAGTTACTCTCTTACCGGCGCGGGTACTGAAGCTTTCTTT. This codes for CASSYSLTGAGTEAFF.

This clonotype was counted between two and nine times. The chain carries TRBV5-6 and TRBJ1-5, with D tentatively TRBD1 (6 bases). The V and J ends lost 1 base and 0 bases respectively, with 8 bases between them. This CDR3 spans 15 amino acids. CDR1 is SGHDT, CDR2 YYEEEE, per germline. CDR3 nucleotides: TGTGCCAGCAGCTTGAGGGGGAATAGCAATCAGCCCCAGCATTTT. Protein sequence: CASSLRGNSNQPQHF.

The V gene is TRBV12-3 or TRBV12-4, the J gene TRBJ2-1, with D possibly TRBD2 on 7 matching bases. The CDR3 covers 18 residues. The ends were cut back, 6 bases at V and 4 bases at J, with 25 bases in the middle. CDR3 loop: CASSPGVGAGVPYNEQFF. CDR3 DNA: TGTGCCAGCAGCCCAGGGGTCGGCGCGGGAGTGCCGTACAATGAGCAGTTCTTC.

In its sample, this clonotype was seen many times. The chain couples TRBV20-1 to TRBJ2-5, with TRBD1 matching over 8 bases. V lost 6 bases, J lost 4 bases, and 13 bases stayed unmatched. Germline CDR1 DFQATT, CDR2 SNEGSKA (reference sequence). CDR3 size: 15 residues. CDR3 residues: CSAILQGARTETQYF. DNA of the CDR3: TGCAGTGCAATCCTCCAGGGGGCGCGGACAGAGACCCAGTACTTC.